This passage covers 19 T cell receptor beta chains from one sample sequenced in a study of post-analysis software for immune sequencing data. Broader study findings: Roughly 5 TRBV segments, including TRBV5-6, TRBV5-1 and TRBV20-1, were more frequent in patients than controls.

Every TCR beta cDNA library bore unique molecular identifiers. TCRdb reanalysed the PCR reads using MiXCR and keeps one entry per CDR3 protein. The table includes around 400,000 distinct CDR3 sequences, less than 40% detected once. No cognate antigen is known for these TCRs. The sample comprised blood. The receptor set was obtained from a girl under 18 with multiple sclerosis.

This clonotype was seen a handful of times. CDR3 sequence: CASVPGQGTGANVLTF. CDR3 in DNA: TGCGCCAGTGTCCCGGGACAGGGTACTGGGGCCAACGTCCTGACTTTC. The chain combines TRBV5-1 with TRBJ2-6; 9 bases are a match to TRBD1. V trimming: 8 bases; J trimming: 2 bases; junction bases outside the gene matches: 8. There are 16 residues in the CDR3. CDR1 and CDR2 (germline): SGHRS, YFSETQ.

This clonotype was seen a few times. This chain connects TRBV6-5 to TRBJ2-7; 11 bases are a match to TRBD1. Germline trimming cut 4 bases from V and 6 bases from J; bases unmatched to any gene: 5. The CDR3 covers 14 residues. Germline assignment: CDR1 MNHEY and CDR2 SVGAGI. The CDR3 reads CASSSGQGASEQYF. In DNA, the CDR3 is TGTGCCAGCAGTTCAGGACAGGGGGCTAGCGAGCAGTACTTC.

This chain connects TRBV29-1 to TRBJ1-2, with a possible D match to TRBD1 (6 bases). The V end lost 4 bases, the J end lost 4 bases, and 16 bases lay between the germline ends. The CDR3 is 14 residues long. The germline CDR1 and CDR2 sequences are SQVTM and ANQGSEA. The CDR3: CSVGEQGPSYGYTF. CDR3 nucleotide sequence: TGCAGCGTTGGGGAGCAGGGGCCTAGCTATGGCTACACCTTC.

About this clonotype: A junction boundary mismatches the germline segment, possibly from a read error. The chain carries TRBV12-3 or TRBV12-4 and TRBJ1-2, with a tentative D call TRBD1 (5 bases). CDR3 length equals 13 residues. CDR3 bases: TGTACCAGCTATACAGCAGGGCTGTATGGCTACACCTTC. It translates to CTSYTAGLYGYTF.

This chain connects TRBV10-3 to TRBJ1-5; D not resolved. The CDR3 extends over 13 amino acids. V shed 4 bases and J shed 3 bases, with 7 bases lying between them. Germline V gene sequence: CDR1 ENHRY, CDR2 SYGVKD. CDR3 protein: CAISAADNQPQHF. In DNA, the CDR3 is TGTGCCATCAGTGCCGCTGACAATCAGCCCCAGCATTTT.

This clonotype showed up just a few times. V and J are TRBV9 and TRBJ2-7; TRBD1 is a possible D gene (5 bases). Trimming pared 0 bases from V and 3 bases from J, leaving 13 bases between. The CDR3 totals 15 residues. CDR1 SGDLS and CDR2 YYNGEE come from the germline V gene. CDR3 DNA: TGTGCCAGCAGCGTAGAATGGGAAAGGGGCTACGAGCAGTACTTC. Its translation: CASSVEWERGYEQYF.

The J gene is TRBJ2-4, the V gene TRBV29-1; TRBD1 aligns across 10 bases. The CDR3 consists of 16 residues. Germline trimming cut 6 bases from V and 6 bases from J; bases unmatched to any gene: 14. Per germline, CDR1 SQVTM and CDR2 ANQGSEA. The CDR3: CSVLYPDGDRGNIQYF. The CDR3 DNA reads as TGCAGCGTGCTTTACCCCGACGGGGACAGGGGAAACATTCAGTACTTC.

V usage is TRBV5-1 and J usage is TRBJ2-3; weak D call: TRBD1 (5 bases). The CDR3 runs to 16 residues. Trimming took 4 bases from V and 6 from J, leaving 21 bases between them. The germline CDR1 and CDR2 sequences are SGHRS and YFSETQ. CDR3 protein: CASSRTGRLPGDTQYF. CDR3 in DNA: TGCGCCAGCAGCCGTACAGGCCGTTTACCTGGGGATACGCAGTATTTT.

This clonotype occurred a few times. CDR3 sequence reads: CASSRGGGSNQPQHF. CDR3 DNA: TGTGCCAGCAGTAGAGGGGGGGGAAGTAATCAGCCCCAGCATTTT. This chain uses TRBV2 with TRBJ1-5, with D possibly matching TRBD1 (6 bases). The germline V gene encodes CDR1 SNHLY and CDR2 FYNNEI. CDR3 length equals 15 residues. V lost 5 bases, J lost 4 bases, and 15 bases lay in between.

The CDR3 DNA reads TGTGCCAGCAGCCCCGTAGCTGGGCTGGGGAATGAGCAGTTCTTC. It translates to CASSPVAGLGNEQFF. The chain couples TRBV7-2 to TRBJ2-1; no clear D. Germline CDR1 is SGHTA and CDR2 is FQGNSA. The V and J ends lost 5 bases and 7 bases respectively, with 18 bases between them. The CDR3 sequence is 15 residues long.

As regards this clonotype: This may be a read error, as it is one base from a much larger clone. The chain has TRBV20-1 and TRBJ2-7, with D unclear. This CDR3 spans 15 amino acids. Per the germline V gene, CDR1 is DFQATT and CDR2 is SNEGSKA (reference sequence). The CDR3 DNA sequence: TGCGGTGCTAGGGTCCCTACAGCCGGATCCTACGAGCAGTACTTC. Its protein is CGARVPTAGSYEQYF.

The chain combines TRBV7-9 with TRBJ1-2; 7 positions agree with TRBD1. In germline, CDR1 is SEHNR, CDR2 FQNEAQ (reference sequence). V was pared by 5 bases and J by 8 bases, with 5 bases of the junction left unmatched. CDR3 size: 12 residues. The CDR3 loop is CASSPTGRGYTF. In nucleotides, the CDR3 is TGTGCCAGCAGCCCGACAGGGAGAGGCTACACCTTC.

The CDR3 DNA follows: TGCAGTGCCCACTCAGGGCTGAGGGGTGAAAAACTGTTTTTT. It is translated as CSAHSGLRGEKLFF. This chain uses TRBV20-1 with TRBJ1-4; perhaps TRBD1 as D (5 bases). CDR3 size: 14 residues. Germline V gene data show CDR1 as DFQATT and CDR2 as SNEGSKA (reference sequence). Trimming cost V 6 bases and J 7 bases, with 18 bases left between them.

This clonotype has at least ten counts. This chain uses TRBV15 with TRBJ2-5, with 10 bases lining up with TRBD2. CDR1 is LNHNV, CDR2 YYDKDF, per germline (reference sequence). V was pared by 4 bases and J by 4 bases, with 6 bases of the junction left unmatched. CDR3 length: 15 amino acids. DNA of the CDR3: TGTGCCACCAGCATCCTTAGGACTAGCGGAGAGACCCAGTACTTC. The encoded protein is CATSILRTSGETQYF.

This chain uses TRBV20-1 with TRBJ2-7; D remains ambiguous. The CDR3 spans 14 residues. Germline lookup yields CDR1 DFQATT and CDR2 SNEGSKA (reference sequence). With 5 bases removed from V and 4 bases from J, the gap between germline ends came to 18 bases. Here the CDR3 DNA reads TGCAGTGCTGGACCTTCCGGTCGAAGTTACGAGCAGTACTTC. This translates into CSAGPSGRSYEQYF.

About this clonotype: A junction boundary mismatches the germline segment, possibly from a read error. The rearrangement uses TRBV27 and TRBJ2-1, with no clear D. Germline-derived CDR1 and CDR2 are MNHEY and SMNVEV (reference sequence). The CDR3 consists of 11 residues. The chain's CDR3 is CACSFYNEQFF. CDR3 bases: TGTGCCTGCAGTTTTTACAATGAGCAGTTCTTC.

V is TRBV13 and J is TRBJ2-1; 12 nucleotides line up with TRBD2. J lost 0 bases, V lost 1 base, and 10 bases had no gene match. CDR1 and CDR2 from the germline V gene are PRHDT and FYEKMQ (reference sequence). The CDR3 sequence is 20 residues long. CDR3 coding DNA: TGTGCCAGCAGCTTAGTTTCGCGTCTAGCGGGGGGGAGCTCCTACAATGAGCAGTTCTTC. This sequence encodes CASSLVSRLAGGSSYNEQFF.

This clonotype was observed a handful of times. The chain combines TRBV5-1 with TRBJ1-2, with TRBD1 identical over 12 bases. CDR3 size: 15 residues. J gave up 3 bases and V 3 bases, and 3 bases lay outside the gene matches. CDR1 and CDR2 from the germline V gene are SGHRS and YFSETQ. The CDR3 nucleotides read TGCGCCAGCAGCTCGGGACAGGGGGCTCACTATGGCTACACCTTC. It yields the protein CASSSGQGAHYGYTF.

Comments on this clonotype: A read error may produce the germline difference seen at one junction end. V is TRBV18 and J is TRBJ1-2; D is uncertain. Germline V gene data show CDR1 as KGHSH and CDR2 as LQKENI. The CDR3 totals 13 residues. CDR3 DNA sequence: TGTGCCAGCACACCGGCAATAGACCGGGGCTACACCTTC. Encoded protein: CASTPAIDRGYTF.